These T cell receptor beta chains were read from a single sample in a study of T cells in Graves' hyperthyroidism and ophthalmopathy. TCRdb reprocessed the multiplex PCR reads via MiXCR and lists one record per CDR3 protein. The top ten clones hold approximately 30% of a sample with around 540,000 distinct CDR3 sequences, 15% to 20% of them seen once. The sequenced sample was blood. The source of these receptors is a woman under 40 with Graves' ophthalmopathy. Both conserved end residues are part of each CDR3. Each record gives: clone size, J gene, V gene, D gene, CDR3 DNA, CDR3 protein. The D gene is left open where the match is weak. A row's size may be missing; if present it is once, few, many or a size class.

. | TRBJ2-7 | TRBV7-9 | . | TGTGCCAGCACCCCCCGGGAAACGGGCGAGCAGTACTTC | CASTPRETGEQYF
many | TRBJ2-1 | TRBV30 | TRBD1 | TGTGCCTGGATCACAGGGGGAATTGACAATGAGCAGTTCTTC | CAWITGGIDNEQFF
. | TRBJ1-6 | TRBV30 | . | TGTGCCGGCGCTCCGGGCCTCTATAATTCACCCCTCCACTTT | CAGAPGLYNSPLHF
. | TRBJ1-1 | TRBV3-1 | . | TGTGCCAGCAGCCAGGGGTGGGGAGTTAACACTGAAGCTTTCTTT | CASSQGWGVNTEAFF
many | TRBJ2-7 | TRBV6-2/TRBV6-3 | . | TGTGCCAGCAGTTCCCTGGGCGTCGAGCAGTACTTC | CASSSLGVEQYF
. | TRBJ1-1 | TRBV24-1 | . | TGTGCCACCAGTGATCTGCTGGGGGCGGCTTTCTTT | CATSDLLGAAFF
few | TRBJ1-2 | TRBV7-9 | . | TGTGCCAGCAGCTCACCCGGCCCAGGCCGAGGCTACACCTTC | CASSSPGPGRGYTF
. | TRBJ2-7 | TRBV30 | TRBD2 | TGTGCCTGGAGCGACCGAGAGGCTAGCGGGAGAAACGAGCAGTACTTC | CAWSDREASGRNEQYF
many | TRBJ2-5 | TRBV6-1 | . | TGTGCCAGCAGTGAAGGAGCTCCCCGGGGGCAAGAGACCCAGTACTTC | CASSEGAPRGQETQYF
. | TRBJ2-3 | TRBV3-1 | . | TGTGCCAGCAGCCGACCGACAGGATCCGCAGATACGCAGTATTTT | CASSRPTGSADTQYF
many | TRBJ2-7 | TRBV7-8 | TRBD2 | TGTGCCAGCAGCCAATCGGGACTAACAACGCAGCAGTACTTC | CASSQSGLTTQQYF
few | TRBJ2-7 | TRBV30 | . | TGTGCCTGGAGTGTAATCCAGAAGCAGTACTTC | CAWSVIQKQYF
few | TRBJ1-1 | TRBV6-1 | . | TGTGCCAGCAGTCCGATTTTGACCCGGAACACTGAAGCTTTCTTT | CASSPILTRNTEAFF
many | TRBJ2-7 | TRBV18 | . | TGTGCCAGCTCACCGGAGGGTCACTCCTACGAGCAGTACTTC | CASSPEGHSYEQYF
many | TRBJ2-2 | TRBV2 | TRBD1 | TGTGCCAGCAAGGACAGGGTAAACACCGGGGAGCTGTTTTTT | CASKDRVNTGELFF
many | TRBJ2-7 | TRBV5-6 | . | TGTGCCAGCAGCCGACGGCGCAGGGTGACCTACGAGCAGTACTTC | CASSRRRRVTYEQYF
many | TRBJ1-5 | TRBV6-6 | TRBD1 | TGTGCCAGCAGTTACCAACAGGGGTATCAGCCCCAGCATTTT | CASSYQQGYQPQHF
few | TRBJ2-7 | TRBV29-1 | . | TGCAGCGTCGTCATCATAGGCGAGCAGTACTTC | CSVVIIGEQYF
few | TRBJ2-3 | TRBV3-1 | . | TGTGCCAGCAGCCAAGATAGCGGCAGGAGGTATACGCAGTATTTT | CASSQDSGRRYTQYF
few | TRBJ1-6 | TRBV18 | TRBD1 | TGTGCCAGCTCACCATCAACAGGGGATATCCCCCTCCACTTT | CASSPSTGDIPLHF
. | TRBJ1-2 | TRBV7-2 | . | TGTGCCAGCAGCTTAAGGGGTCGACTGGGACTTGACTACACCTTC | CASSLRGRLGLDYTF
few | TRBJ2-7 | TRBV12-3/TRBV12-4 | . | TGTGCCAGCAGCCCTCAACCCTACGAGCAGTACTTC | CASSPQPYEQYF
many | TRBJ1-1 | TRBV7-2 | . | TGTGCCAGCAGCTTCTCAGTCGACACTGAAGCTTTCTTT | CASSFSVDTEAFF
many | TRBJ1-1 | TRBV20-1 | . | TGCAGTGCCGCTCGTGTCCACACTGAAGCTTTCTTT | CSAARVHTEAFF
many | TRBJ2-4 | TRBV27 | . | TGTGCCAGCAAGGGTAGGGCCAAAAACATTCAGTACTTC | CASKGRAKNIQYF
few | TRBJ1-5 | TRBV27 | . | TGTGCCAGCGGGCACCTGAGTGTTTTCGGCAATCAGCCCCAGCATTTT | CASGHLSVFGNQPQHF
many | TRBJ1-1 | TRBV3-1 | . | TGTGCCAGCAGGGAAACAGGGAGGCTGAACACTGAAGCTTTCTTT | CASRETGRLNTEAFF
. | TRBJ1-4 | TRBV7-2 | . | TGTGCCAGCAGCTTAGGGCCAGGAGAGGAAAAACTGTTTTTT | CASSLGPGEEKLFF
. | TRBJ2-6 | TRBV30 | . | TGTGCCTGGAGTGGCGCTGGCGGAATCTCTGGGGCCAACGTCCTGACTTTC | CAWSGAGGISGANVLTF
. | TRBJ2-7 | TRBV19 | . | TGTGCCAGACCGGATAGGGGAGGTCCCTACGAGCAGTACTTC | CARPDRGGPYEQYF
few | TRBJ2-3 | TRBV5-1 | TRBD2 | TGCGCCAGCAGCTTGGTACTAGCGGGAGAGGATACGCAGTATTTT | CASSLVLAGEDTQYF
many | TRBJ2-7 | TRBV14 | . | TGTGCCAGCAGCCAAGAACACGGGAACGAGCAGTACTTC | CASSQEHGNEQYF
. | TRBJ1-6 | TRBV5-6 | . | TGTGCCAGCAGCTTGGGAGATTGGGATTCACCCCTCCACTTT | CASSLGDWDSPLHF
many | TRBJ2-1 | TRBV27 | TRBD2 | TGTGCCAGCAGTTCACCCCCCGAGCGGGAGGCTTACAATGAGCAGTTCTTC | CASSSPPEREAYNEQFF
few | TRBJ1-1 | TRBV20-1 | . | TGCAGTGCGCATGGCGGCTTTACGAACACTGAAGCTTTCTTT | CSAHGGFTNTEAFF
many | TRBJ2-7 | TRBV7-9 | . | TGTGCCAGCAGCTTCCAATGGGCCCTTGAAGGGCAGTACTTC | CASSFQWALEGQYF
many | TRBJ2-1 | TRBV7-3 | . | TGTGCCAGCAGCCATATAGCGGAGAGAAGCCGCAGGGGAGTGGATGAGCAGTTCTTC | CASSHIAERSRRGVDEQFF
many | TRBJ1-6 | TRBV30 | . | TGTGCCTGGAATCGGGAAGGCTATAATTCACCCCTCCACTTT | CAWNREGYNSPLHF
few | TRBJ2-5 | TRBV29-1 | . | TGCAGCGGACAGGAGAACCAAGAGACCCAGTACTTC | CSGQENQETQYF
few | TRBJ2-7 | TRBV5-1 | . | TGCGCCAGCAGCTCGGAGGGAGCCGGGAGATACGAGCAGTACTTC | CASSSEGAGRYEQYF
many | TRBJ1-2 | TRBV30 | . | TGTGCCGAAATGGGGGAGTATGGCTACACCTTC | CAEMGEYGYTF
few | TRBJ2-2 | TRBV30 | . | TGTGCCTGGAGTCCCCTCTCAATCCTATTAACCGGGGAGCTGTTTTTT | CAWSPLSILLTGELFF
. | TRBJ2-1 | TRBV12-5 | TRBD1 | TGTGCTAGTGGTTTGGGGGGGACAGGGGGCTACAATGAGCAGTTCTTC | CASGLGGTGGYNEQFF
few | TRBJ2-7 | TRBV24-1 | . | TGTGCCACCAGTGACGCGGGATCAAGGAGGGAGCAGTACTTC | CATSDAGSRREQYF
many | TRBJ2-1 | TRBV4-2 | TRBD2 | TGTGCCAGCAGCCAGCCCGGGACTAGGGATGAGCAGTTCTTC | CASSQPGTRDEQFF
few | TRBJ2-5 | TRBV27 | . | TGTGCCAGCAGTTTTTCGGACCAAGAGACCCAGTACTTC | CASSFSDQETQYF
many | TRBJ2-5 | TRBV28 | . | TGTGCCAGCAGTGGCCCGGGGACGGTCGAAGAGACCCAGTACTTC | CASSGPGTVEETQYF
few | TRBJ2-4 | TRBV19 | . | TGTGCCAGTCTCTTCTACTTCGGACAGACTAAAAACATTCAGTACTTC | CASLFYFGQTKNIQYF